This passage covers 18 T cell receptor beta chains from one sample sequenced in a study of blood T cell repertoires in COVID-19. Profiled with immunoSEQ multiplex PCR; TCRdb holds only in-frame clones, not every one. Here the sample spans tens of thousands of clones, 75% to 90% being singletons. The material sequenced was peripheral blood. Source of these receptors: a man aged 45-60 years with active or convalescent COVID-19.

The CDR3 sequence is CASSRDMGGYTF. CDR3 DNA sequence: TGTGCCAGCAGCCGGGACATGGGGGGCTACACCTTC. This chain uses TRBV12-3 or TRBV12-4 with TRBJ1-2; the D gene is possibly TRBD1 (6 bases). The ends were cut back, 6 bases at V and 8 bases at J, with 13 bases in the middle. CDR3 length: 12 residues.

This chain uses TRBV9 with TRBJ2-1; 8 bases align to TRBD2. V lost 0 bases, J lost 6 bases, and 5 bases stayed unmatched. The CDR3 is 15 amino acids. The germline gives CDR1 SGDLS, CDR2 YYNGEE. CDR3 sequence: CASSVGRGGSNEQFF. CDR3 bases: TGTGCCAGCAGCGTAGGACGGGGGGGGAGCAATGAGCAGTTCTTC.

The chain employs TRBV30 and TRBJ1-6; tentatively, D is TRBD1 (6 bases). V lost 0 bases to trimming and J lost 3 bases, with 18 bases between them. The CDR3 totals 18 residues. Germline CDR1 reads GTSNPN; CDR2 reads SVGIG (reference sequence). Written as DNA, the CDR3 is TGTGCCTGGAGTGTACCAGGGGCAGGGAGATTCTATAATTCACCCCTCCACTTT. It specifies CAWSVPGAGRFYNSPLHF.

The table lists this clone with a count of one. The V call is TRBV5-1, the J call TRBJ2-2, with D perhaps matching TRBD1 (6 bases). Germline CDR1 and CDR2: SGHRS and YFSETQ. The CDR3 contains 13 residues. Trimming took 3 bases from V and 6 from J, leaving 9 bases between them. In nucleotides, the CDR3 is TGCGCCAGCAGCTGGACAGCCCCCGGGGAGCTGTTTTTT. It specifies CASSWTAPGELFF.

This clone was counted only a few times. The CDR3 sequence is CSVEDVGQGNTEAFF. The CDR3 nucleotides are TGCAGCGTTGAAGACGTAGGCCAGGGAAACACTGAAGCTTTCTTT. This chain connects TRBV29-1 to TRBJ1-1; D might be TRBD1 (5 bases). Trimming stripped 0 bases from V and 2 bases from J, with 13 bases between. CDR3 length: 15 residues. CDR1 and CDR2 from the germline V gene are SQVTM and ANQGSEA.

The chain recombines TRBV7-3 with TRBJ2-2; 8 bases agree with TRBD2. Germline CDR1 reads SGHTA; CDR2 reads FQGTGA. This CDR3 is 15 amino acids long. V was clipped by 5 bases and J by 1 base; unmatched bases: 3. The CDR3: CASSTSGRNTGELFF. CDR3 bases: TGTGCCAGCAGCACCAGCGGGAGGAACACCGGGGAGCTGTTTTTT.

The chain employs TRBV7-8 and TRBJ2-3; no firm D call. Trimming pared 1 base from V and 3 bases from J, leaving 5 bases between. This CDR3 spans 13 amino acids. CDR1 and CDR2 from the germline V gene are SGHVS and FQNEAQ. For the CDR3, the DNA is TGTGCCAGCAGCTTAGTAGATACAGATACGCAGTATTTT. Translating gives CASSLVDTDTQYF.

The chain carries TRBV28 and TRBJ1-6; unclear D gene. Deletions cut 7 bases from V and 3 bases from J, with 13 bases between. The CDR3 extends over 15 amino acids. In germline, CDR1 is MDHEN, CDR2 SYDVKM. The CDR3 sequence: CASIPLTGYNSPLHF. The CDR3 region has the DNA TGTGCCAGCATCCCCCTAACGGGCTATAATTCACCCCTCCACTTT.

The rearrangement links TRBV4-1 to TRBJ1-3; TRBD1 agrees at 7 bases. The CDR3 has 16 amino acids. Losses at the gene ends were 5 bases for V and 0 bases for J; bases not matched to a gene: 7. Germline lookup yields CDR1 MGHRA and CDR2 YSYEKL. CDR3 sequence (DNA): TGCGCCAGCAGCACTCGACAGGGAAGCTCTGGAAACACCATATATTTT. Protein: CASSTRQGSSGNTIYF.

The chain employs TRBV7-8 and TRBJ2-1, with D hard to call. Trimming took off 1 base at V and 0 bases at J, with 10 bases between the two ends. Germline-derived CDR1 and CDR2 are SGHVS and FQNEAQ. This CDR3 comprises 16 residues. This chain's CDR3 is CASSLVEPNSYNEQFF. CDR3 nucleotides: TGTGCCAGCAGCTTAGTTGAGCCCAACTCCTACAATGAGCAGTTCTTC.

The V and J genes are TRBV5-5 and TRBJ2-7; 8 bases are shared with TRBD1. The CDR3 contains 14 residues. Trimming at V came to 4 bases and at J to 0 bases, leaving 3 bases not matched to a gene. CDR1 SGHKS and CDR2 YYEKEE come from the germline V gene (reference sequence). The CDR3 bases are TGTGCCAGCAGCCCGGACAGGGCCTCCTACGAGCAGTACGTC. Translating it yields CASSPDRASYEQYV.

Sample share makes this clone large (0.1 to 1%). Additional DNA sequences in this sample encode the identical CDR3. The gene calls are TRBV25-1 and TRBJ2-1; 9 positions agree with TRBD2. Germline CDR1 is MGHDK and CDR2 is SYGVNS. After removal of 6 bases from V and 3 bases from J, the junction contained 3 bases not matched to a gene. The CDR3 extends over 14 amino acids. The CDR3 spells CASSTSGRYNEQFF. In DNA form, the CDR3 reads TGTGCCAGCAGCACTAGCGGGCGCTACAATGAGCAGTTCTTC.

The rearrangement uses TRBV5-1 and TRBJ1-2, with 10 bases matching TRBD1. CDR1 and CDR2 from the germline V gene are SGHRS and YFSETQ. Germline trimming cut 4 bases from V and 8 bases from J; bases unmatched to any gene: 11. CDR3 size: 15 residues. DNA of the CDR3: TGCGCCAGCAGCAATCCCGGGACAGGGGTTGAGGGCTACACCTTC. Its translation: CASSNPGTGVEGYTF.

J is TRBJ1-4 and V is TRBV30; no definite D call. CDR3 length: 13 amino acids. The germline gives CDR1 GTSNPN, CDR2 SVGIG (reference sequence). The V gene lost 1 base and the J gene lost 8 bases, with 11 bases spanning the gap. The DNA of the CDR3 is TGTGCCTGGAGTGGACCGGCGGAGGAAAAACTGTTTTTT. It specifies CAWSGPAEEKLFF. Filled out from reference TRBV30 and TRBJ1-4, the complete variable domain reads SQTIHQWPATLVQPVGSPLSLECTVEGTSNPNLYWYRQAAGRGLQLLFYSVGIGQISSEVPQNLSASRPQDRQFILSSKKLLLSDSGFYLCAWSGPAEEKLFFGSGTQLSVL.

The rearrangement joins TRBV5-1 to TRBJ2-3, with 11 bases identical to TRBD2. This CDR3 region has 15 residues. The germline V gene encodes CDR1 SGHRS and CDR2 YFSETQ. Trimming at V came to 5 bases and at J to 8 bases, leaving 10 bases not matched to a gene. In DNA, the CDR3 is TGCGCCAGCAGAGATACTAGCGGGAGAGGAGGTACGCAGTATTTT. Protein sequence: CASRDTSGRGGTQYF.

CDR3 loop: CASSLQGGSNQPQHF. The CDR3, as DNA: TGTGCCAGCAGTCTACAGGGTGGGAGCAATCAGCCCCAGCATTTT. The chain employs TRBV2 and TRBJ1-5; possible D gene TRBD1, 6 bases. There are 15 residues in the CDR3. Germline assignment: CDR1 SNHLY and CDR2 FYNNEI. Trimming cost V 5 bases and J 1 base, with 12 bases left between them.

The chain joins TRBV25-1 to TRBJ2-5; D may be TRBD2 (5 bases). The CDR3 is 14 amino acids. The V gene lost 8 bases and the J gene lost 5 bases, with 18 bases spanning the gap. Germline V gene lookup returns CDR1 MGHDK and CDR2 SYGVNS. The CDR3 spells CASSLAFPGETQYF. For the CDR3, the DNA is TGTGCCAGCTCTTTAGCGTTCCCCGGTGAGACCCAGTACTTC.

This rearrangement joins TRBV5-4 to TRBJ2-7; unclear D gene. Germline CDR1 reads SGHNT; CDR2 reads YYREEE (reference sequence). The length of the CDR3 is 14 residues. V was cut by 3 bases and J by 3 bases, with 13 bases left in between. The CDR3 DNA reads as TGTGCCAGCAGCTCACCCCCGACTTTCTACGAGCAGTACTTC. Translated: CASSSPPTFYEQYF.